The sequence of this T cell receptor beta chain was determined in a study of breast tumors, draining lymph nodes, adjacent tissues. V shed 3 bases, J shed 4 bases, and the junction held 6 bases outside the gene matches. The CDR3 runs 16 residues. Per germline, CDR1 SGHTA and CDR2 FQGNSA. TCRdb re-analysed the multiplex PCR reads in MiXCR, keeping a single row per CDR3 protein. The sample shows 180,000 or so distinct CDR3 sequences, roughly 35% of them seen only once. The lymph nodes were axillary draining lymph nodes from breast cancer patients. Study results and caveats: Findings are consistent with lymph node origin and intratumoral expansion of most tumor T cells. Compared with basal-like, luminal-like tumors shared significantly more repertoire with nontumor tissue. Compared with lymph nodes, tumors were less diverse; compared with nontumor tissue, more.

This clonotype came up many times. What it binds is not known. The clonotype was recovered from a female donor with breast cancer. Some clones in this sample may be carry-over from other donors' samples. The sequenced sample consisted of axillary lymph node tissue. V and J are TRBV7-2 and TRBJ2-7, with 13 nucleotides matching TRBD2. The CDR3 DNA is TGTGCCAGCAGCTTGGGACTAGCGGGACGCCAGTACGAGCAGTACTTC. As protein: CASSLGLAGRQYEQYF.